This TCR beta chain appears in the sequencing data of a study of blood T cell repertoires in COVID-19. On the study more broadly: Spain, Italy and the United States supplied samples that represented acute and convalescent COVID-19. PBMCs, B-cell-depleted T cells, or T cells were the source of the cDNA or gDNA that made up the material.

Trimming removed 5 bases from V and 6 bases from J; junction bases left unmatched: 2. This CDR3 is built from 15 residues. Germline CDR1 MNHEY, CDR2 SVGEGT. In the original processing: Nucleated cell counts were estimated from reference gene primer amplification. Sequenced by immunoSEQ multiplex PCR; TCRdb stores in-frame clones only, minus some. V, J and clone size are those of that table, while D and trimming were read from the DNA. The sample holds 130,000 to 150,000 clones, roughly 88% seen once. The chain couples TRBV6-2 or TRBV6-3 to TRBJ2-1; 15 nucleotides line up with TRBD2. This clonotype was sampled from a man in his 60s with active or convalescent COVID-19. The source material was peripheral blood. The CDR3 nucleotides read TGTGCCAGCAGTGGGACTAGCGGGAGGCGCAATGAGCAGTTCTTC. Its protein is CASSGTSGRRNEQFF.